The clone carrying this TCR beta chain has just a few counts. The entry originates in a study of blood T cell repertoires in COVID-19. Study details: The United States, Italy and Spain were the sources of the acute and convalescent COVID-19 samples.

V was clipped by 4 bases and J by 3 bases, with 6 bases between them. From germline, CDR1 is DFQATT and CDR2 SNEGSKA (reference sequence). This CDR3 region has 11 residues. Original handling: Nucleated cell counts were estimated from reference gene primer amplification. Here immunoSEQ multiplex PCR was the method, and the copy in TCRdb shows in-frame clones only, minus some. Clone size and the V and J calls come from that table; the DNA yielded D and trimming. The sample shows over 200,000 clones, more than 80% of them seen only once. This sequence was found in a man aged 25 to 40 with COVID-19, enrolled during active disease. This chain joins TRBV20-1 and TRBJ2-5, with a weak D call TRBD2 (5 bases). The sequenced material came from peripheral blood. DNA for the CDR3: TGCAGTGCTATGCGGGAAGAGACCCAGTACTTC. As protein: CSAMREETQYF.